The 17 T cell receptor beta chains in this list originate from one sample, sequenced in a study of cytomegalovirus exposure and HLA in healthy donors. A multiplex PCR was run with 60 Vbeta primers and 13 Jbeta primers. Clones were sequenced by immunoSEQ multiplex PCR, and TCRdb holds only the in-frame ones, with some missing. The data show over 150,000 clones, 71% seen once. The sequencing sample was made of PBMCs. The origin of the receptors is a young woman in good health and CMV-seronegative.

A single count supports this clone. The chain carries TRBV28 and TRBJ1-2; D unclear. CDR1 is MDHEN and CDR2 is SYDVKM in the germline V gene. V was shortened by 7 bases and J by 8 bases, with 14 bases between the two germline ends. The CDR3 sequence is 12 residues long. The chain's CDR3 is CASTLPGSGYTF. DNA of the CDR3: TGTGCCAGCACCCTGCCGGGGAGCGGCTACACCTTC.

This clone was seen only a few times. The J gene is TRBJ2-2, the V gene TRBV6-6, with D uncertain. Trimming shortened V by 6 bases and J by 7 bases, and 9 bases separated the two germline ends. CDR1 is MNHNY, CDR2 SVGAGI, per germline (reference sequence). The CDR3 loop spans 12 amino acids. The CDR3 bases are TGTGCCAGCAGCATTTCGGGCGGGGAGCTGTTTTTT. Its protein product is CASSISGGELFF.

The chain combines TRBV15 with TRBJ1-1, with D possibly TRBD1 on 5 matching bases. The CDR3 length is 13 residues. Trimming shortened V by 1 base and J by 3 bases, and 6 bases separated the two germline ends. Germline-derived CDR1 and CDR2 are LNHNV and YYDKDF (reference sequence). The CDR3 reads CATSRGRDTEAFF. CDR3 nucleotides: TGTGCCACCAGCAGAGGCAGGGACACTGAAGCTTTCTTT.

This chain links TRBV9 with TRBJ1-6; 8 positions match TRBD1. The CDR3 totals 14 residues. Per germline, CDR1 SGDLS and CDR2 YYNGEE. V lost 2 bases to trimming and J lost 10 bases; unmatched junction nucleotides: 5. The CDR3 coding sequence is TGTGCCAGCAGCGTGGACAGGGTAGACTCACCCCTCCACTTT. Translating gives CASSVDRVDSPLHF.

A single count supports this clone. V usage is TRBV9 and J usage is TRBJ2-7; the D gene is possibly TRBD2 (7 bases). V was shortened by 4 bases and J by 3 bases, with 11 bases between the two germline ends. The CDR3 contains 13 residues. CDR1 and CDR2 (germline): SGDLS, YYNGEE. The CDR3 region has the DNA TGTGCCAGCAGCCCCGGGGGGCTCTACGAGCAGTACTTC. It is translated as CASSPGGLYEQYF.

This CDR3 is CASSYGGPVEQFF. As DNA, the CDR3 is TGTGCCAGCAGTTACGGAGGGCCTGTCGAGCAGTTCTTC. This chain connects TRBV6-6 to TRBJ2-1, with D possibly being TRBD2 (6 bases). Looked up from germline, CDR1 is MNHNY and CDR2 is SVGAGI (reference sequence). This CDR3 region has 13 residues. V lost 2 bases and J 10 bases, leaving 12 bases between the germline ends.

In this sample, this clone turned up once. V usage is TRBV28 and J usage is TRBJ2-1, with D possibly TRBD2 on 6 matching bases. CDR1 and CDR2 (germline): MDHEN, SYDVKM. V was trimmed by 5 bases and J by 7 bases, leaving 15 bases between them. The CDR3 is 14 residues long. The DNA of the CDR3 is TGTGCCAGCAGTAGACTAGTAGTCATTAATGAGCAGTTCTTC. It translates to CASSRLVVINEQFF.

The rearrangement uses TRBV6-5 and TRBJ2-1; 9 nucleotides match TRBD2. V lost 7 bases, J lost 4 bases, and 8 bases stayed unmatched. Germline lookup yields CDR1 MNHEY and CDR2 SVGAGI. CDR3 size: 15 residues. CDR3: CASTLFSGGYNEQFF. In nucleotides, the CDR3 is TGTGCCAGCACTTTATTTAGCGGGGGTTACAATGAGCAGTTCTTC.

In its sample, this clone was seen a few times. CDR3 sequence: CASSLAAGGGETQYF. The CDR3 DNA reads as TGCGCCAGCAGCTTGGCGGCAGGGGGCGGGGAGACCCAGTACTTC. This chain connects TRBV5-1 to TRBJ2-5, with TRBD1 matching over 8 bases. The ends lost 0 bases at V and 5 bases at J; junction bases unmatched: 6. This CDR3 is 15 amino acids long. Germline V lookup: CDR1 SGHRS, CDR2 YFSETQ.

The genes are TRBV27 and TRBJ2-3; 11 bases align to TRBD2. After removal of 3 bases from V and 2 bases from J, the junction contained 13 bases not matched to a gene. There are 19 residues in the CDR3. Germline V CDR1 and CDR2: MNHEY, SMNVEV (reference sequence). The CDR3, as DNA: TGTGCCAGCAGTTTTTTTGGAGTAGCGGGGGGGCAAAACACAGATACGCAGTATTTT. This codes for CASSFFGVAGGQNTDTQYF.

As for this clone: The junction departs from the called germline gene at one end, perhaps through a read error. CDR3 DNA: TGTTCCAGCAGCTCGACAGGGGTGGAAGCTTTCTTT. It translates to CSSSSTGVEAFF. V is TRBV7-9 and J is TRBJ1-1; 8 bases line up with TRBD1. From germline, CDR1 is SEHNR and CDR2 FQNEAQ (reference sequence). The CDR3 runs 12 residues.

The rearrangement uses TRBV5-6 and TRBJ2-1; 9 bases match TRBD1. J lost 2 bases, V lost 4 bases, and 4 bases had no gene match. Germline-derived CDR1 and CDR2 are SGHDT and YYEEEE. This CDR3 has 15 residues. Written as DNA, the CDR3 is TGTGCCAGCAGCCACCGGGACAGGGCCTACAATGAGCAGTTCTTC. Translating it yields CASSHRDRAYNEQFF.

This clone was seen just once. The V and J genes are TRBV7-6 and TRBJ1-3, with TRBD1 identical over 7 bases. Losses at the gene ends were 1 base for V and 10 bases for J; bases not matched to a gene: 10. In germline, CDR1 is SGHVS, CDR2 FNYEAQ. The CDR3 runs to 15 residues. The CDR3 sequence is CASSLGQGWGSTIYF. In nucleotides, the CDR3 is TGTGCCAGCAGCTTAGGACAGGGATGGGGAAGTACCATATATTTT.

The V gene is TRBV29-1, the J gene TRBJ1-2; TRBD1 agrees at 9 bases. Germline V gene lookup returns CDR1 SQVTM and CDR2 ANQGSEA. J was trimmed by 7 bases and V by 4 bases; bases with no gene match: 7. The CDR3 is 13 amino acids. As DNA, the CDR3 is TGCAGCGTTGGGGGGGACAGGGTCGGTGGCTACACCTTC. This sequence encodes CSVGGDRVGGYTF.

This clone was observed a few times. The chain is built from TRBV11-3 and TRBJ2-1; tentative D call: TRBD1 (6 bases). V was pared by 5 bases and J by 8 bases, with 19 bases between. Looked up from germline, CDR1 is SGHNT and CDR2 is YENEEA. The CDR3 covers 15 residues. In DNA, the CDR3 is TGTGCCAGCAGCCGTCAGGGACAACTGGGCGATGAGCAGTTCTTC. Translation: CASSRQGQLGDEQFF.

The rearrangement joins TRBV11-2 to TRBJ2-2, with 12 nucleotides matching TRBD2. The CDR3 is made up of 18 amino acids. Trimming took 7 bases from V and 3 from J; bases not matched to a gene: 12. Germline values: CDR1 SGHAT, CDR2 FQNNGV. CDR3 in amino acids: CASTETSGRAWDTGELFF. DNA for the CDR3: TGTGCCAGCACCGAGACTAGCGGGAGAGCCTGGGACACCGGGGAGCTGTTTTTT.

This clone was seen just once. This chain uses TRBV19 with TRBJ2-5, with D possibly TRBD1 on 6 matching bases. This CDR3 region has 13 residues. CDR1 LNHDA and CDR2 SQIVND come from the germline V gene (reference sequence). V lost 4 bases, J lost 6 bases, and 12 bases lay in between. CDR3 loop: CASSTSGAQTQYF. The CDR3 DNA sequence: TGTGCCAGTAGTACCTCAGGGGCTCAGACCCAGTACTTC.